These 14 T cell receptor beta chains came from one sample sequenced in a study of blood T cell repertoires in COVID-19. The repertoire was sequenced with immunoSEQ multiplex PCR; TCRdb's copy has only in-frame clones and lacks some. This sample has 98,000 or so clones, with over 65% found just once. Sequences were obtained from peripheral blood. These receptor sequences come from a woman in her thirties or forties with acute or convalescent COVID-19.

This clone has a handful of counts. The gene calls are TRBV3-1 (or the pseudogene TRBV3-2) and TRBJ2-5, with D possibly being TRBD1 (6 bases). Germline CDR1 and CDR2: LGHDT and YNNKEL (reference sequence). CDR3 length: 15 amino acids. V lost 2 bases and J 3 bases, leaving 13 bases between the germline ends. This chain's CDR3 is CASSQQLHREETQYF. CDR3 DNA: TGTGCCAGCAGCCAACAATTGCACAGGGAAGAGACCCAGTACTTC.

V is TRBV2 and J is TRBJ1-5; D possibly corresponds to TRBD1 (5 bases). This CDR3 comprises 12 residues. In germline, CDR1 is SNHLY, CDR2 FYNNEI. V gave up 8 bases and J gave up 7 bases, with 12 bases separating them. CDR3 sequence (DNA): TGTGCCAGCTCACGGACATCACAGCCCCAGCATTTT. Translating it yields CASSRTSQPQHF.

This clone was recorded once. The V and J genes are TRBV25-1 and TRBJ2-7, with unresolved D. V shed 2 bases and J shed 4 bases, with 18 bases lying between them. This CDR3 is 16 amino acids long. Germline CDR1 MGHDK, CDR2 SYGVNS. The CDR3 DNA reads TGTGCCAGCAGTGAACCCAGCCAGGCAGGCCGGTACGAGCAGTACTTC. Amino acids: CASSEPSQAGRYEQYF.

The chain employs TRBV19 and TRBJ1-2; 9 nucleotides match TRBD1. Per the germline V gene, CDR1 is LNHDA and CDR2 is SQIVND (reference sequence). V lost 5 bases to trimming and J lost 3 bases; unmatched junction nucleotides: 7. This CDR3 has 15 residues. The CDR3 DNA follows: TGTGCCAGTAGTGCGACCCGGGACAGGGACTATGGCTACACCTTC. Translating gives CASSATRDRDYGYTF.

This chain uses TRBV25-1 with TRBJ1-2, with TRBD1 identical over 7 bases. With V trimmed by 7 bases and J by 6 bases, 11 bases remained unmatched. Germline CDR1 reads MGHDK; CDR2 reads SYGVNS. The length of the CDR3 is 14 residues. The CDR3 DNA is TGTGCCAGCACCAACCTACAGGGGTGGAATGGCTACACCTTC. This translates into CASTNLQGWNGYTF.

This clone was recorded a few times. In nucleotides, the CDR3 is TGTGCCAGCCAGTCAGGCGGGACTAGTGCCTACGAGCAGTACTTC. It encodes CASQSGGTSAYEQYF. This chain connects TRBV28 to TRBJ2-7; 8 nucleotides line up with TRBD2. J was trimmed by 2 bases and V by 8 bases; bases with no gene match: 11. The CDR3 contains 15 residues. CDR1 MDHEN and CDR2 SYDVKM come from the germline V gene.

This clone was found many times. This chain connects TRBV18 to TRBJ1-1; possible D gene TRBD1, 5 bases. The CDR3 is made up of 16 amino acids. V lost 2 bases and J lost 0, with 13 bases in between. Germline-derived CDR1 and CDR2 are KGHSH and LQKENI. The CDR3 DNA sequence: TGTGCCAGCTCACCATATCAGACAGATTTGAACACTGAAGCTTTCTTT. It yields the protein CASSPYQTDLNTEAFF. Together with reference TRBV18 and TRBJ1-1, the CDR3 gives the full variable domain: NAGVMQNPRHLVRRRGQEARLRCSPMKGHSHVYWYRQLPEEGLKFMVYLQKENIIDESGMPKERFSAEFPKEGPSILRIQQVVRGDSAAYFCASSPYQTDLNTEAFFGQGTRLTVV.

The V call is TRBV19, the J call TRBJ1-2; 8 bases line up with TRBD1. This CDR3 comprises 13 residues. Germline CDR1 and CDR2: LNHDA and SQIVND (reference sequence). V lost 6 bases to trimming and J lost 5 bases; unmatched junction nucleotides: 5. The CDR3 nucleotides are TGTGCCAGTAGATTGGGACAGGCGTATGGCTACACCTTC. As protein: CASRLGQAYGYTF.

This chain uses TRBV18 with TRBJ2-1; 14 bases align to TRBD2. The CDR3 totals 15 residues. Germline CDR1 reads KGHSH; CDR2 reads LQKENI. The V segment lost 4 bases and the J segment 8 bases; nucleotides outside the gene matches: 4. The CDR3 DNA reads as TGTGCCAGCTCACTCGGGACTAGCGGGGGTTATGAGCAGTTCTTC. Encoded protein: CASSLGTSGGYEQFF.

The chain combines TRBV3-1 (or the pseudogene TRBV3-2) with TRBJ1-1; the D is unclear. Trimming removed 2 bases at V and 2 bases at J, with 6 bases between. CDR3 length: 13 amino acids. The V gene's germline CDR1 is LGHDT and CDR2 YNNKEL (reference sequence). Here the CDR3 DNA reads TGTGCCAGCAGCCAACTAGAAAACACTGAAGCTTTCTTT. This encodes CASSQLENTEAFF.

The chain's CDR3 is CAIKSPVNTGELFF. For the CDR3, the DNA is TGTGCCATCAAAAGTCCAGTGAACACCGGGGAGCTGTTTTTT. J is TRBJ2-2 and V is TRBV10-3; no clear D. The CDR3 spans 14 residues. Germline CDR1 and CDR2: ENHRY and SYGVKD. Trimming removed 7 bases from V and 1 base from J, with 10 bases in between.

This clone was observed a few times. The V gene is TRBV7-9, the J gene TRBJ2-3; TRBD2 matches 11 bases. Germline V gives CDR1 SEHNR, CDR2 FQNEAQ (reference sequence). This CDR3 comprises 16 residues. The V and J ends lost 5 bases and 4 bases, in that order; junction bases with no gene match: 8. The CDR3 region has the DNA TGTGCCAGCAGCCTATTCTTAGCGGGGGGGCCAGATACGCAGTATTTT. It yields the protein CASSLFLAGGPDTQYF.

The V call is TRBV20-1, the J call TRBJ2-2; 11 bases line up with TRBD2. CDR3 length: 15 residues. The germline CDR1 and CDR2 sequences are DFQATT and SNEGSKA (reference sequence). V was pared by 3 bases and J by 4 bases, with 4 bases of the junction left unmatched. The CDR3, as DNA: TGCAGTGCTAGTAGCGGGGGGGTCACCACCGGGGAGCTGTTTTTT. Amino acids: CSASSGGVTTGELFF.

This rearrangement joins TRBV6-5 to TRBJ2-1, with TRBD2 identical over 8 bases. V shed 6 bases, J shed 0 bases, and the junction held 4 bases outside the gene matches. This CDR3 region has 15 residues. Germline CDR1 is MNHEY and CDR2 is SVGAGI. CDR3 sequence (DNA): TGTGCCAGCAGCAACGGGGGGGCCTCCTACAATGAGCAGTTCTTC. Translation gives CASSNGGASYNEQFF.